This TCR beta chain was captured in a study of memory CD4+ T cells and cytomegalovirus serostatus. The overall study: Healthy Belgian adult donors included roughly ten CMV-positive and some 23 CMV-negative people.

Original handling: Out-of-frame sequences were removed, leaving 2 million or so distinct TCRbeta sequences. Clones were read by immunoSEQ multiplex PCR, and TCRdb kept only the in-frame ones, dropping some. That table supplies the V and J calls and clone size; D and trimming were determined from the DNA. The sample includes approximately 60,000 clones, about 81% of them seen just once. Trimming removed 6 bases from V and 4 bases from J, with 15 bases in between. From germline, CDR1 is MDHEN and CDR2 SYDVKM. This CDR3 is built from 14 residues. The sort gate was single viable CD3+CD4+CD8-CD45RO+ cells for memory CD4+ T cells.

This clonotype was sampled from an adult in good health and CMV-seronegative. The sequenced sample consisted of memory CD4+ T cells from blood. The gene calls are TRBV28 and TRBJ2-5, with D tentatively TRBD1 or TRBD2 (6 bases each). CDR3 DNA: TGTGCCAGCAGCTGGCCGGGGGCACGAGAGACCCAGTACTTC. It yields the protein CASSWPGARETQYF.